This T cell receptor (beta chain) was observed in a study of blood T cell repertoires in COVID-19. The V and J ends lost 8 bases and 7 bases respectively, with 12 bases between them. Germline V gene lookup returns CDR1 LGHNA and CDR2 YNFKEQ. This CDR3 is built from 12 residues. As processed by the authors: Counts of nucleated cells, estimated from reference gene primer amplification, were obtained. Sequencing used immunoSEQ multiplex PCR; TCRdb keeps in-frame clones, though not all of them. That table gives V, J and clone size, and the DNA gave D and trimming. Altogether roughly 500,000 clones are present, approximately 90% being singletons, with the ten largest covering roughly 1.9%. Assignments of participants to cohorts depended upon their own reported clinical history.

The TCR originated in a middle-aged woman who had recovered from COVID-19. The chain combines TRBV4-2 with TRBJ2-1, with TRBD2 as a possible D gene (6 bases). The sample consisted of PBMCs or T cells enriched from blood (not recorded which). The CDR3 region has the DNA TGTGCCAGCTCAGCGGGTAGGAATGAGCAGTTCTTC. Amino acids: CASSAGRNEQFF.